This T cell receptor beta chain was retrieved from a study of blood T cell repertoires in COVID-19 (dated by TCRdb to 2018 to 2021). Some background on the complete study: The collaborator samples originated in the United States, Italy and Spain and spanned the acute and convalescent phases of COVID-19. The prospective study material was composed of cDNA or gDNA derived from T cells, B-cell-depleted T cells, or PBMCs. Subjects who had been exposed to COVID-19, were actively infected with it, or had recovered from it provided the deeply sampled blood TCRbeta repertoires that made up the dataset. The repertoires were released in a freely available public database meant as a resource for research on the immune response to SARS-CoV-2. Samples came from the ongoing ImmuneRACE study (first 160 participants) plus 1,254 subjects from 6 global collaborators. Sample metadata almost always included a de-identified subject ID, COVID-19 status, age in years and sex. HLA class I and class II types, where available, came from metadata supplied by the sample provider rather than from assay-based typing. The study at large found these results: The quantity of clinical and demographic metadata differed by source and by participant and was supplied without curation.

The immunoSEQ Assay, a bias-controlled multiplex PCR, was used to amplify TCRbeta CDR3 regions from genomic DNA. The study's own analysis went as follows. Nucleated cell counts per sample were estimated from amplification of reference gene primers within the assay. To quantify the absolute abundance of each unique TCRbeta CDR3 rearrangement, sequence reads were collapsed and filtered. For each sample, productive Simpson clonality was calculated as the square root of Simpson's diversity index over productive rearrangements. Sourced from immuneACCESS, this table was stored by TCRdb with only in-frame sequences that have V and J called. A share of the clones is absent; for the studies checked, an unresolved V gene accounts for under half, and the remainder has no known explanation. That table furnishes V, J and clone size, whereas the DNA furnished D and trimming. Counted in this sample were about 340,000 clones; over 70% of them appeared once. The ten largest clones capture about 6% of the sample.

One collaborating source in Seattle enrolled patients during active infection and followed them longitudinally through the course of disease. The collaborating institutions used their own protocols to collect whole blood in K2EDTA tubes. For TCRbeta analysis, collaborator samples were shipped as frozen whole blood, as isolated PBMCs, or as DNA extracted from either sample type. CDR1 and CDR2, looked up from the germline V gene (reference sequence), are SGHNT and YYREEE. From the cysteine through the phenylalanine, the CDR3 covers 15 amino acids. Just the 45-base CDR3 DNA is kept, in frame starting at base 1. Germline trimming amounts to 2 bases on V and 1 base on J, with 1 as the count of junction bases outside the gene matches. Turning to this clone: There is no known antigen for this receptor. Qualities for individual bases were not recorded, and no much larger clone is one base off.

The sample comprised peripheral blood. The rearrangement joined TRBV5-4 to TRBJ2-3; 10 bases in the junction line up with TRBD2. The sequence came from a woman aged 50 to 60 with COVID-19, enrolled during active disease. In nucleotide form, the sequence is TGTGCCAGCAGCTTTGGACTAGCGGGCACAGATACGCAGTATTTT. It specifies CASSFGLAGTDTQYF.